This T cell receptor beta chain appears in the sequencing data of a study of T cell responses to AZD1222 COVID-19 vaccine. Whole-study results and caveats: Dominant CD4 TCR responses targeted spike regions 160-218 and 743-854. Females made up more of the donors, who were largely white British, and clonal diversity may have come out too low.

This CDR3 has 12 residues. The V end was cut by 2 bases, the J end by 8 bases, with 9 bases between. Germline V CDR1 and CDR2: MNHNS, SASEGT. For this clone: Antigen unknown.

TCRdb's table, derived via immunoSEQ multiplex PCR, lists solely in-frame clones and lacks some. The sample has more than 100,000 clones, roughly 87% seen once; the top ten hold approximately 9.3%. The sample consisted of peripheral blood, taken on day 0 of AZD1222 vaccination. The TCR sequence derives from an adult in good health. The chain recombines TRBV6-1 with TRBJ1-1; D remains ambiguous. In DNA form, the CDR3 reads TGTGCCAGCAGTGAAAGGGTCGGGGAAGCTTTCTTT. This gives the protein CASSERVGEAFF.